These 29 T cell receptor beta chains came from one sample sequenced in a study of metastatic and nonmetastatic thyroid tumors. TCRdb re-called the PCR reads with MiXCR. The sample records tens of thousands of clones, 25% to 30% being singletons. Every patient was untreated before thyroid surgery. The sample was blood. Receptors originate from a female donor with papillary thyroid cancer or a benign thyroid nodule (not recorded which). Some clones in this sample may be carry-over from other donors' samples.

This clone was seen more than once but under ten times. The genes are TRBV24-1 and TRBJ1-2; D may be TRBD1 (5 bases). Germline V gene data show CDR1 as KGHDR and CDR2 as SFDVKD. The CDR3 extends over 13 amino acids. Trimming removed 10 bases from V and 0 bases from J, with 11 bases in between. The CDR3 loop reads CATSDRANYGYTF. The CDR3 bases are TGTGCCACTTCCGACAGAGCTAACTATGGCTACACCTTC.

This chain joins TRBV11-3 and TRBJ2-2; possible D gene TRBD1, 6 bases. The CDR3 has 16 residues. CDR1 SGHNT and CDR2 YENEEA come from the germline V gene. Trimming shortened V by 5 bases and J by 4 bases, and 17 bases separated the two germline ends. The CDR3 loop reads CASSPWTDVFTGELFF. As DNA, the CDR3 is TGTGCCAGCAGCCCTTGGACAGACGTTTTCACCGGGGAGCTGTTTTTT. The full variable domain, with the rest looked up from reference TRBV11-3 and TRBJ2-2, is EAGVVQSPRYKIIEKKQPVAFWCNPISGHNTLYWYLQNLGQGPELLIRYENEEAVDDSQLPKDRFSAERLKGVDSTLKIQPAELGDSAVYLCASSPWTDVFTGELFFGEGSRLTVL.

About this clone itself: The junction departs from germline at one end; a sequencing error may be responsible. The rearrangement joins TRBV11-2 to TRBJ2-3; D not resolved. From germline, CDR1 is SGHAT and CDR2 FQNNGV. This CDR3 has 12 residues. The CDR3 DNA sequence: TGTGCCAGCAGCTTAGTTGCGACGGACCATCGTTGG. This sequence encodes CASSLVATDHRW.

This clone was seen at least ten times. Other DNA sequences in the same sample also yield this CDR3. In DNA, the CDR3 is TGCAGTGCTAGAGCTAGCGGAGTGGAGACCCAGTACTTC. It translates to CSARASGVETQYF. V usage is TRBV20-1 and J usage is TRBJ2-5, with TRBD2 matching over 7 bases. V dropped 1 base and J dropped 5; count of bases not matched to a gene: 4. Looked up from germline, CDR1 is DFQATT and CDR2 is SNEGSKA (reference sequence). The CDR3 is 13 amino acids.

This clone was picked up a small number of times. The chain carries TRBV7-3 and TRBJ2-3; D is undetermined. The V gene lost 4 bases and the J gene lost 4 bases, with 6 bases spanning the gap. The CDR3 runs 12 residues. Germline V gives CDR1 SGHTA, CDR2 FQGTGA. DNA for the CDR3: TGTGCCAGCAGCTCTGAGGCAGATACGCAGTATTTT. Protein: CASSSEADTQYF.

This clone was seen more than once but under ten times. This sequence joins TRBV19 and TRBJ2-7, with D unresolved. V shed 6 bases and J shed 5 bases, with 14 bases lying between them. Germline CDR1 is LNHDA and CDR2 is SQIVND (reference sequence). The CDR3 runs to 13 residues. CDR3 region: CASRHHGDHEQYF. The CDR3 coding sequence is TGTGCCAGTAGACACCACGGTGACCACGAGCAGTACTTC.

This clone was detected only a few times. The rearrangement joins TRBV2 to TRBJ1-5; D gene uncertain. The CDR3 totals 13 residues. V lost 6 bases to trimming and J lost 1 base, with 7 bases between them. The V gene's germline CDR1 is SNHLY and CDR2 FYNNEI. The CDR3: CASRVKSNQPQHF. For the CDR3, the DNA is TGTGCCAGCAGGGTGAAAAGCAATCAGCCCCAGCATTTT.

The chain joins TRBV9 to TRBJ1-4; 9 bases fit TRBD1. The CDR3 is 15 amino acids. V trimming: 4 bases; J trimming: 6 bases; junction bases outside the gene matches: 7. Per the germline V gene, CDR1 is SGDLS and CDR2 is YYNGEE. For the CDR3, the DNA is TGTGCCAGCAGCTCCCGGGACAGGGTTGATGAAAAACTGTTTTTT. This translates into CASSSRDRVDEKLFF. Full variable domain (remainder filled in from reference TRBV9 and TRBJ1-4): DSGVTQTPKHLITATGQRVTLRCSPRSGDLSVYWYQQSLDQGLQFLIQYYNGEERAKGNILERFSAQQFPDLHSELNLSSLELGDSALYFCASSSRDRVDEKLFFGSGTQLSVL.

The V gene is TRBV5-5, the J gene TRBJ2-1; 14 bases agree with TRBD2. CDR3 length: 15 residues. V lost 0 bases and J lost 9; bases outside the gene matches: 2. Germline V gene lookup returns CDR1 SGHKS and CDR2 YYEKEE (reference sequence). The CDR3 DNA follows: TGTGCCAGCAGCTTGGCGGGGACTAGCGGGGGTGAGCAGTTCTTC. Encoded protein: CASSLAGTSGGEQFF. The complete variable domain, with remaining parts taken from reference TRBV5-5 and TRBJ2-1, reads DAGVTQSPTHLIKTRGQQVTLRCSPISGHKSVSWYQQVLGQGPQFIFQYYEKEERGRGNFPDRFSARQFPNYSSELNVNALLLGDSALYLCASSLAGTSGGEQFFGPGTRLTVL.

This clone was recorded many times. The chain couples TRBV4-1 to TRBJ2-3, with TRBD2 matching over 10 bases. Germline CDR1 and CDR2: MGHRA and YSYEKL. The CDR3 runs 15 residues. With 2 bases clipped from V and 4 bases from J, the junction kept 3 bases outside the gene matches. The chain's CDR3 is CASSQMTSGSDTQYF. The CDR3 nucleotides read TGCGCCAGCAGCCAAATGACTAGCGGGTCAGATACGCAGTATTTT.

This clone showed up just a few times. This CDR3 reads CASSYSYRSYEQYF. The CDR3 nucleotides are TGTGCCAGCAGTTACTCGTACAGATCCTACGAGCAGTACTTC. The gene calls are TRBV6-2 or TRBV6-3 and TRBJ2-7; D gene uncertain. This CDR3 region has 14 residues. V was trimmed by 0 bases and J by 1 base, leaving 7 bases between them. Germline values: CDR1 MNHEY, CDR2 SVGEGT.

The chain carries TRBV11-3 and TRBJ2-3, with D maybe TRBD2 (6 bases). The V gene's germline CDR1 is SGHNT and CDR2 YENEEA. This CDR3 region has 15 residues. V lost 5 bases and J lost 5, with 17 bases in between. CDR3 nucleotides: TGTGCCAGCAGCCTAGGACTGGGAGGAGTAGATACGCAGTATTTT. Its translation: CASSLGLGGVDTQYF.

The V and J genes are TRBV20-1 and TRBJ2-7; the match to TRBD1 covers 8 bases. From germline, CDR1 is DFQATT and CDR2 SNEGSKA (reference sequence). This CDR3 is 14 amino acids long. V dropped 1 base and J dropped 4; count of bases not matched to a gene: 6. The CDR3 sequence is CSARAAGGNYEQYF. The CDR3 region has the DNA TGCAGTGCTAGAGCGGCAGGGGGCAATTACGAGCAGTACTTC.

This clone was seen more than once but under ten times. The chain uses TRBV2 and TRBJ1-4, with D unclear. Germline CDR1 is SNHLY and CDR2 is FYNNEI. CDR3 length: 14 residues. Between the trimmed V and J ends, which lost 6 bases and 8 bases, there was a span of 16 bases. The CDR3 is CASSRRPTGEKLFF. DNA of the CDR3: TGTGCCAGCAGCCGGAGACCCACGGGGGAAAAACTGTTTTTT.

This chain links TRBV11-1 with TRBJ1-1; TRBD1 might be the D (6 bases). Trimming stripped 5 bases from V and 1 base from J, with 11 bases between. CDR1 and CDR2 from the germline V gene are SGHAT and FQDESV (reference sequence). This CDR3 contains 14 residues. This CDR3 reads CASSVDRANTEAFF. CDR3 nucleotides: TGTGCCAGCAGCGTGGACAGAGCGAACACTGAAGCTTTCTTT.

The chain is built from TRBV7-8 and TRBJ2-7; the D gene is possibly TRBD2 (6 bases). The J call could be wrong; TRBJ2-1 is a better fit for the DNA end. The CDR3 has 13 residues. Looked up from germline, CDR1 is SGHVS and CDR2 is FQNEAQ. The CDR3 coding sequence is TGTGCCAGCAGCATAGGACTATTAAATGAGCAGTTCTTC. Encoded protein: CASSIGLLNEQFF.

This clone was detected a few times. The J gene is TRBJ2-5, the V gene TRBV6-2 or TRBV6-3; tentative D call: TRBD1 (6 bases). The V and J ends lost 5 bases and 5 bases respectively, with 15 bases between them. The CDR3 has 14 amino acids. Germline V gene data show CDR1 as MNHEY and CDR2 as SVGEGT. CDR3 sequence (DNA): TGTGCCAGCAGTACTTCTATTACAGGGGAGACCCAGTACTTC. This codes for CASSTSITGETQYF.

The V and J genes are TRBV2 and TRBJ2-7; no clear D. V was shortened by 4 bases and J by 0 bases, with 10 bases between the two germline ends. Germline CDR1 is SNHLY and CDR2 is FYNNEI. The CDR3 has 14 residues. The CDR3 region has the DNA TGTGCCAGCAGTGTAACACCTGGCTCCTACGAGCAGTACTTC. It yields the protein CASSVTPGSYEQYF.

This clone was seen more than once but under ten times. A junction boundary mismatches the germline segment, possibly from a read error. This chain links TRBV28 with TRBJ2-1; D unclear. Germline V CDR1 and CDR2: MDHEN, SYDVKM. This CDR3 contains 12 residues. DNA of the CDR3: TGTGCCAGCATTTTAACCGGCTGGGAGCAGTTCTTC. This codes for CASILTGWEQFF.

By proportion, this clone is medium-sized. The V call is TRBV28, the J call TRBJ2-3; TRBD1 is a possible D gene (5 bases). The germline V gene has CDR1 MDHEN and CDR2 SYDVKM. V shed 7 bases and J shed 2 bases, with 22 bases lying between them. This CDR3 region has 17 residues. This CDR3 reads CASTPLGALGNTDTQYF. As DNA, the CDR3 is TGTGCCAGCACTCCTTTAGGGGCCCTGGGAAACACAGATACGCAGTATTTT. The full variable domain, its missing parts supplied by reference TRBV28 and TRBJ2-3, is DVKVTQSSRYLVKRTGEKVFLECVQDMDHENMFWYRQDPGLGLRLIYFSYDVKMKEKGDIPEGYSVSREKKERFSLILESASTNQTSMYLCASTPLGALGNTDTQYFGPGTRLTVL.

This clone appeared a few times. Compared with germline, one end of the junction differs, possibly owing to a read error. The same CDR3 can be traced to other DNA sequences in this sample. The rearrangement links TRBV28 to TRBJ2-3; 9 nucleotides match TRBD1. This CDR3 region has 16 residues. CDR1 is MDHEN and CDR2 is SYDVKM in the germline V gene. This CDR3 is CASSSTGTGRTDTQYF. CDR3 DNA: TGTGCCAGCAGTTCTACCGGGACAGGGCGCACAGATACTCAGTATTTT.

This chain joins TRBV11-2 and TRBJ2-3, with D tentatively TRBD1 (5 bases). From germline, CDR1 is SGHAT and CDR2 FQNNGV. The CDR3 runs to 16 residues. V lost 5 bases, J lost 6 bases, and 21 bases lay in between. The CDR3 DNA follows: TGTGCCAGCAGCACCCCAGGGATGACTTTCACGGATACGCAGTATTTT. Encoded protein: CASSTPGMTFTDTQYF. Based on the CDR3 plus reference TRBV11-2 and TRBJ2-3, the full variable domain is EAGVAQSPRYKIIEKRQSVAFWCNPISGHATLYWYQQILGQGPKLLIQFQNNGVVDDSQLPKDRFSAERLKGVDSTLKIQPAKLEDSAVYLCASSTPGMTFTDTQYFGPGTRLTVL.

This rearrangement joins TRBV5-1 to TRBJ2-2; TRBD2 might be the D (6 bases). The germline V and J ends were trimmed by 0 bases and 0 bases, with 9 bases remaining between them. Germline V gives CDR1 SGHRS, CDR2 YFSETQ. The CDR3 sequence is 16 residues long. CDR3 DNA: TGCGCCAGCAGCTTGGCCCTAGCGTCGAACACCGGGGAGCTGTTTTTT. Amino acid sequence: CASSLALASNTGELFF.

This clone appeared a few times. The chain recombines TRBV11-2 with TRBJ2-7; possibly TRBD2 for D (6 bases). Trimming stripped 5 bases from V and 0 bases from J, with 11 bases between. CDR1 and CDR2 (germline): SGHAT, FQNNGV. The length of the CDR3 is 14 residues. DNA for the CDR3: TGTGCCAGCAGCCCCCTAGCGCGCTCCTACGAGCAGTACTTC. It is translated as CASSPLARSYEQYF.

The chain links TRBV7-2 to TRBJ2-2; TRBD1 aligns across 10 bases. Per germline, CDR1 SGHTA and CDR2 FQGNSA. The J segment lost 5 bases and the V segment lost 3 bases, leaving 9 bases of the junction unmatched. There are 17 residues in the CDR3. CDR3 residues: CASSFASGQGGTGELFF. The CDR3 DNA reads TGTGCCAGCAGCTTTGCTTCCGGACAGGGGGGTACCGGGGAGCTGTTTTTT.

Of note for this clone: The junction and the germline gene differ at one end; a read error may be behind it. The chain recombines TRBV20-1 with TRBJ2-7; 7 bases are a match to TRBD2. Per germline, CDR1 DFQATT and CDR2 SNEGSKA (reference sequence). This CDR3 region has 15 residues. The CDR3 sequence: CSARDTSVSNFEQYF. The DNA for the CDR3 is TGCAGCGCTAGAGACACTAGCGTGAGTAACTTCGAGCAGTACTTC.

This clone was found many times. J is TRBJ1-5 and V is TRBV12-3 or TRBV12-4; D not certain. This CDR3 contains 14 residues. Trimming cost V 6 bases and J 0 bases, with 9 bases left between them. In DNA form, the CDR3 reads TGTGCCAGCAGAAAAGATATTAGCAATCAGCCCCAGCATTTT. It is translated as CASRKDISNQPQHF.

This clone was counted only a few times. The chain is built from TRBV28 and TRBJ2-2, with 8 bases that match TRBD1. From germline, CDR1 is MDHEN and CDR2 SYDVKM. This CDR3 is built from 18 residues. Trimming at V came to 2 bases and at J to 5 bases, leaving 13 bases not matched to a gene. For the CDR3, the DNA is TGTGCCAGCAGTTTAAGCTGGGTAGGACAGGGCGGGACCGGGGAGCTGTTTTTT. Translation gives CASSLSWVGQGGTGELFF. The entire variable domain, with the rest obtained from reference TRBV28 and TRBJ2-2, is as follows: DVKVTQSSRYLVKRTGEKVFLECVQDMDHENMFWYRQDPGLGLRLIYFSYDVKMKEKGDIPEGYSVSREKKERFSLILESASTNQTSMYLCASSLSWVGQGGTGELFFGEGSRLTVL.

This clone was counted ten times or more. This chain links TRBV7-3 with TRBJ2-5, with D perhaps TRBD2 (6 bases). The germline V gene encodes CDR1 SGHTA and CDR2 FQGTGA. The V and J ends lost 1 base and 5 bases respectively, with 11 bases between them. The CDR3 consists of 14 residues. The CDR3 reads CASSLNGAGETQYF. CDR3 nucleotide sequence: TGTGCCAGCAGCTTAAATGGGGCGGGGGAGACCCAGTACTTC.